A selection of T cell receptor beta chains follows, all from one sample in a study of cytomegalovirus exposure and HLA in healthy donors. Libraries were prepared by immunoSEQ multiplex PCR; TCRdb keeps only in-frame clonotypes and omits some of them. The profile shows around 160,000 clones, around 75% of them singletons. Sample: PBMCs. These receptors originate from a woman under 30 in good health and CMV-seronegative. The CDR3 runs from the conserved cysteine through the conserved F or W. A D gene is named only where the DNA matches it firmly. Where a row states a size, it is once, few, many or the class of an expanded clone; other rows omit it.

TRBV4-3	.	.	TRBJ1-3	TGCGCCAGCAGCCTGAACAGGGGAAACACCATATATTTT	CASSLNRGNTIYF
TRBV11-3	TRBD1	.	TRBJ2-1	TGTGCCAGCAGCTGGGACAGACACAATGAGCAGTTCTTC	CASSWDRHNEQFF
TRBV6-1	.	.	TRBJ1-6	TGTGCCAGCAGTGAAGGGTACTTTAATTCACCCCTCCACTTT	CASSEGYFNSPLHF
TRBV11-2	.	.	TRBJ1-6	TGTGCCAGCAGCTTAGAACTCCACCAGGCCAGTAATTCACCCCTCCACTTT	CASSLELHQASNSPLHF
TRBV7-3	.	.	TRBJ2-3	TGTGCCAGCAGCTTAAGACAGCCTAGCACAGATACGCAGTATTTT	CASSLRQPSTDTQYF
TRBV9	.	.	TRBJ1-2	TGTGCCAGCAGCGGACAATACTATGGCTACACCTTC	CASSGQYYGYTF
TRBV6-1	.	.	TRBJ1-5	TGTGCCAGCAGTGAAAGGGTCGAGGGTCGGCAGCCCCAGCATTTT	CASSERVEGRQPQHF
TRBV7-2	.	.	TRBJ2-3	TGTGCCAGCAGCCCTCCCGGACTATTTAGCACAGATACGCAGTATTTT	CASSPPGLFSTDTQYF
TRBV10-2	TRBD2	.	TRBJ2-1	TGCGCCAGCAGTGAGGGCGGGGGGCTTGAGCAGTTCTTC	CASSEGGGLEQFF
TRBV14	TRBD2	.	TRBJ2-2	TGTGCCAGCAGCCGACTAGGACTAGCGGGAGGGAACACCGGGGAGCTGTTTTTT	CASSRLGLAGGNTGELFF
TRBV2	.	once	TRBJ1-5	TGTGCCAGCAGTATAGACAGTATCAATCAGCCCCAGCATTTT	CASSIDSINQPQHF
TRBV7-9	TRBD1	.	TRBJ1-5	TGTGCCAGCAGCTCCTCGGGACAGGGGGTTGACCGTTACACGCCCCAGCATTTT	CASSSSGQGVDRYTPQHF
TRBV9	.	.	TRBJ2-5	TGTGCCAGCAGCCGAGGCGGGTCAGCTTATGGGACCCAGTACTTC	CASSRGGSAYGTQYF
TRBV7-4	TRBD2	few	TRBJ2-3	TGTGCCAGCAGCCCCTACCACGTACTAGCGGGAGAAGGGTCAGATACGCAGTATTTT	CASSPYHVLAGEGSDTQYF
TRBV5-1	TRBD1	.	TRBJ1-3	TGCGCCAGCAGCTTGGCCGGGGACAGCTCTGGAAACACCATATATTTT	CASSLAGDSSGNTIYF
TRBV27	TRBD1	.	TRBJ1-5	TGTGCCAGCAGGCCTAAGGGGGCTAGGGCAGGGGGCGATCATGGCAATCAGCCCCAGCATTTT	CASRPKGARAGGDHGNQPQHF
TRBV6-6	.	few	TRBJ1-2	TGTGCCAGCAGCTGGGGCAGGAGTATAATATGGGATGACTACACCTTC	CASSWGRSIIWDDYTF
TRBV7-9	TRBD1	.	TRBJ2-1	TGTGCCAGCAGCCGGGACAGGGGCCACAATGAGCAGTTCTTC	CASSRDRGHNEQFF
TRBV6-5	.	many	TRBJ1-4	TGTGCCAGCACCGTACGCGGTACGAATGAAAAACTGTTTTTT	CASTVRGTNEKLFF
TRBV6-1	.	.	TRBJ2-7	TGTGCCAGCAGTGTTCGGACAGCCTCCTACGAGCAGTACTTC	CASSVRTASYEQYF
TRBV5-5	TRBD2	.	TRBJ2-7	TGTGCCAGCAGCTTTCGAGCGGGGCTAGGAGCGTTTGGCGAGCAGTACTTC	CASSFRAGLGAFGEQYF
TRBV7-2	TRBD2	.	TRBJ2-1	TGTGCCAGCAGCCCACACTCGGCGGGAGTCTACAATGAGCAGTTCTTC	CASSPHSAGVYNEQFF
TRBV6-5	TRBD1	.	TRBJ2-2	TGTGCCAGCAGGAACAGGGGGTTGAACGGGGAGCTGTTTTTT	CASRNRGLNGELFF
TRBV5-1	TRBD1	few	TRBJ2-1	TGCGCCAGCAGCTTCATCCCCGGGACAGGGGGACACAATGAGCAGTTCTTC	CASSFIPGTGGHNEQFF
TRBV10-3	TRBD2	.	TRBJ2-1	TGTGCCGTCTCCTCCCAGACTAGCGGATGCAATGAGCAGTTCTTC	CAVSSQTSGCNEQFF
TRBV11-2	TRBD2	.	TRBJ2-1	TGTGCCGGAGGCGGGCTAGCGGGATACAATGAGCAGTTCTTC	CAGGGLAGYNEQFF
TRBV7-2	TRBD2	once	TRBJ2-3	TGTGCCAGCAGCACCGGGACTAGCGGGAGCACAGATACGCAGTATTTT	CASSTGTSGSTDTQYF
TRBV7-9	TRBD1	few	TRBJ1-3	TGTGCCAGCAGCCCGACAGGGATGCACCGCCGAGGAAACACCATATATTTT	CASSPTGMHRRGNTIYF
TRBV7-3	TRBD2	.	TRBJ2-2	TGTGCCAGCAGCTTACCGACTAGCGGGGGGGCCCACACCGGGGAGCTGTTTTTT	CASSLPTSGGAHTGELFF
TRBV2	TRBD2	.	TRBJ2-3	TGTGCCTTTTCCCCGGGACTAGTCGGCACAGATACGCAGTATTTT	CAFSPGLVGTDTQYF
TRBV4-3	.	once	TRBJ1-2	TGCGCCAGCAGCGCGGGCTATCGTGAGGATGGCTACACCTTC	CASSAGYREDGYTF
TRBV5-1	TRBD1	.	TRBJ2-1	TGCGCCAGCAGCTTTGCTGGACAGGGGGCGCTTAATGAGCAGTTCTTC	CASSFAGQGALNEQFF
TRBV4-3	.	.	TRBJ1-3	TGCGCCAGCAGCCAAGAGGTATACAATTCTGGAAACACCATATATTTT	CASSQEVYNSGNTIYF
TRBV7-6	.	.	TRBJ2-7	TGTGCCAGCAGCTCCGCCCCGACAGGAGGTTACGAGCAGTACTTC	CASSSAPTGGYEQYF
TRBV10-2	TRBD1	.	TRBJ2-1	TGCGCCAGCAGTGAGCCGATCCTTGGGACAGGCCGTAGGGATGAGCAGTTCTTC	CASSEPILGTGRRDEQFF